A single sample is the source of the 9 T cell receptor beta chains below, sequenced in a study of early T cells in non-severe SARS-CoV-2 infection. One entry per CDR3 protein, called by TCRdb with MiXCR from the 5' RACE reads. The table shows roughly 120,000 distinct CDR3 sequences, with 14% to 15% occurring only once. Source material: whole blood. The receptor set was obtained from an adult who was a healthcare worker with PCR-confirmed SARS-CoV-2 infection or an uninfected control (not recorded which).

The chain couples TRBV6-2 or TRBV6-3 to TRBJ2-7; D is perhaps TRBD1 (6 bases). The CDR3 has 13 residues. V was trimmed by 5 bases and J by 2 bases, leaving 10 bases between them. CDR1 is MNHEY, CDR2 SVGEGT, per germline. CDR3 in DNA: TGTGCCAGCAGTGGGGGCGACACCTACGAGCAGTACTTC. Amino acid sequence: CASSGGDTYEQYF.

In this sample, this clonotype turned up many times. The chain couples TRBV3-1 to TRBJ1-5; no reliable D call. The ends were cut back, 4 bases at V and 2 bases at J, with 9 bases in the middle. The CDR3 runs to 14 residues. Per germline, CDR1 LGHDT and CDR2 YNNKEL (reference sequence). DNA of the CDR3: TGTGCCAGCAGCCCTGCTGGAGGCAATCAGCCCCAGCATTTT. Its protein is CASSPAGGNQPQHF.

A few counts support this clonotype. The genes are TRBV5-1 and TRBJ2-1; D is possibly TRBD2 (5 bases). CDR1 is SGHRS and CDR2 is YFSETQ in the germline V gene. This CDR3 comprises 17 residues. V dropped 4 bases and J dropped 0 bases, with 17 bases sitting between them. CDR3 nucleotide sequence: TGCGCCAGCAGCCTGTCCCCAGCGGCAAGCTCCTACAATGAGCAGTTCTTC. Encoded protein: CASSLSPAASSYNEQFF.

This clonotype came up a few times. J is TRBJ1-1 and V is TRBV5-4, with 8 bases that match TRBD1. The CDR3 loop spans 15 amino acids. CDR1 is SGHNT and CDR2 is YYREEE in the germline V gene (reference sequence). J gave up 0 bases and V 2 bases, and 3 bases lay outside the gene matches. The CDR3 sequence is CASSFGQGMNTEAFF. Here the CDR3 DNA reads TGTGCCAGCAGCTTCGGACAGGGAATGAACACTGAAGCTTTCTTT.

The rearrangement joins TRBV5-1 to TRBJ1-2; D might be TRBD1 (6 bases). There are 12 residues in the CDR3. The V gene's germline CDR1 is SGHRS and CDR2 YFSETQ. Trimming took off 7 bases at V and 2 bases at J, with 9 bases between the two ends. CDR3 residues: CASAGQNYGYTF. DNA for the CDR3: TGCGCCAGCGCCGGACAGAACTATGGCTACACCTTC.

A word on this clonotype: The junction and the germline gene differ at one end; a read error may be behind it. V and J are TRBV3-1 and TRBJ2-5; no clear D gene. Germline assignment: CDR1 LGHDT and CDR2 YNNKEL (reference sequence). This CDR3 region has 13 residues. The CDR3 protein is CASSHLSGPRLDF. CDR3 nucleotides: TGTGCCAGCAGCCACTTATCCGGCCCCCGTTTGGACTTC.

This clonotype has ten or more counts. CDR3 residues: CASSLDWGPQHF. The CDR3 DNA sequence: TGTGCCAGCAGCTTAGACTGGGGGCCCCAGCATTTT. The chain links TRBV7-9 to TRBJ1-5; D ambiguous. Germline loops: CDR1 SEHNR, CDR2 FQNEAQ (reference sequence). V was cut by 1 base and J by 9 bases, with 7 bases left in between. The CDR3 covers 12 residues.

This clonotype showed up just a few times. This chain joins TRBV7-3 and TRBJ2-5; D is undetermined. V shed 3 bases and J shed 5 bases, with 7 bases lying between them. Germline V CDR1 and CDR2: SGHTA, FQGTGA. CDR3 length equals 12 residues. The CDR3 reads CASSFVGETQYF. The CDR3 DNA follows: TGTGCCAGCAGCTTTGTGGGGGAGACCCAGTACTTC.

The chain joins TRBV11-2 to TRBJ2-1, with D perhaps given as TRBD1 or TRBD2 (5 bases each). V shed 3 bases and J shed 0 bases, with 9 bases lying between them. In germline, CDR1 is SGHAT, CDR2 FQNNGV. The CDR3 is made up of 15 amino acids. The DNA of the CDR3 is TGTGCCAGCAGCTTTGGGACGGACTCCTACAATGAGCAGTTCTTC. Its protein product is CASSFGTDSYNEQFF.